This entry features one TCR beta chain sequence. A single base separates this from a much larger clone, so it may be a read error. The entry originates in a study of blood T cells in healthy people across ages. The CDR3 length is 17 residues. Trimming stripped 3 bases from V and 3 bases from J, with 19 bases between. The second PCR ran roughly 6 to 11 cycles with a sample-barcoded 5' primer and J-beta primers. MiXCR was run by TCRdb on the 5' RACE reads, yielding one entry per CDR3 protein. Among under 1,000,000 distinct CDR3 sequences, approximately 35% were seen once, and the ten largest hold approximately 12%.

Specimen: blood. V and J are TRBV12-3 or TRBV12-4 and TRBJ2-3; tentatively, D is TRBD2 (6 bases). The origin of this receptor is a man aged 18 to 30 in good health. Here the CDR3 DNA reads TGTGCCAGCAGTTTCGGGGAAACGGGGGTAAGGACAGATACGCAGTATTTT. Translating it yields CASSFGETGVRTDTQYF.